Listed here are 27 T cell receptor beta chains from one sample, sequenced in a study of cytomegalovirus exposure and HLA in healthy donors. PCR amplification relied on 60 Vbeta primers (plus 13 Jbeta primers). Profiling relied on immunoSEQ multiplex PCR, and the TCRdb table lists in-frame clones only, not all of them. The sample lists about 89,000 clones, roughly 63% occurring once. Sequencing was carried out using PBMCs. Receptors originate from a woman aged 25-40 years in good health and CMV-seronegative.

This CDR3 is CASSPWGQGADGTGANVLTF. The CDR3 DNA reads TGTGCCAGCTCACCATGGGGACAGGGGGCTGACGGGACAGGGGCCAACGTCCTGACTTTC. The V gene is TRBV18, the J gene TRBJ2-6; 12 bases are a match to TRBD1. Germline values: CDR1 KGHSH, CDR2 LQKENI. Trimming at V came to 2 bases and at J to 4 bases, leaving 12 bases not matched to a gene. This CDR3 region has 20 residues.

The V call is TRBV14, the J call TRBJ2-5, with D unresolved. CDR3 length: 12 amino acids. V shed 3 bases and J shed 5 bases, with 7 bases lying between them. The V gene's germline CDR1 is SGHDN and CDR2 FVKESK. This chain's CDR3 is CASSHLRETQYF. CDR3 in DNA: TGTGCCAGCAGCCATCTACGGGAGACCCAGTACTTC.

The V call is TRBV7-2, the J call TRBJ2-4, with D perhaps matching TRBD1 (6 bases). The germline V gene encodes CDR1 SGHTA and CDR2 FQGNSA. V was cut by 0 bases and J by 4 bases, with 10 bases left in between. The CDR3 covers 15 residues. The CDR3 region is CASSLAAGVKNIQYF. CDR3 nucleotide sequence: TGTGCCAGCAGCTTAGCAGCAGGGGTGAAAAACATTCAGTACTTC.

This clone was seen more than once but under ten times. The gene calls are TRBV5-4 and TRBJ2-3, with D uncertain. Germline CDR1 reads SGHNT; CDR2 reads YYREEE (reference sequence). Trimming stripped 4 bases from V and 1 base from J, with 7 bases between. The length of the CDR3 is 13 residues. CDR3 region: CASSPPGTDTQYF. Here the CDR3 DNA reads TGTGCCAGCAGCCCGCCGGGCACAGATACGCAGTATTTT.

This clone has just a few counts. The chain has TRBV28 and TRBJ1-3; D gene ambiguous. The CDR3 sequence is 14 residues long. Germline loops: CDR1 MDHEN, CDR2 SYDVKM. V gave up 4 bases and J gave up 0 bases, with 7 bases separating them. The CDR3 here is CASSSPSSGNTIYF. CDR3 DNA sequence: TGTGCCAGCAGTTCCCCTAGCTCTGGAAACACCATATATTTT.

V usage is TRBV10-1 and J usage is TRBJ1-5; D ambiguous. Trimming shortened V by 0 bases and J by 2 bases, and 11 bases separated the two germline ends. This CDR3 is built from 16 residues. The germline gives CDR1 WNHNN, CDR2 SYGVQD (reference sequence). CDR3: CASSESMFGGNQPQHF. The CDR3, as DNA: TGCGCCAGCAGTGAGTCGATGTTCGGTGGCAATCAGCCCCAGCATTTT.

This chain joins TRBV13 and TRBJ1-1; D is unresolved. CDR1 PRHDT and CDR2 FYEKMQ come from the germline V gene (reference sequence). The CDR3 has 14 residues. The V end lost 5 bases, the J end lost 1 base, and 11 bases lay between the germline ends. The CDR3, as DNA: TGTGCCAGCAGCCAGACAAACCCGAACACTGAAGCTTTCTTT. Protein product: CASSQTNPNTEAFF.

This clone was seen only once. This chain uses TRBV4-3 with TRBJ1-2; D is uncertain. Germline V gene data show CDR1 as LGHNA and CDR2 as YSLEER. The CDR3 contains 15 residues. Trimming removed 0 bases at V and 6 bases at J, with 14 bases between. CDR3 in DNA: TGCGCCAGCAGCCAAGATGAGGCAGGAGGAAATGGCTACACCTTC. The encoded protein is CASSQDEAGGNGYTF.

The V call is TRBV19, the J call TRBJ2-7, with TRBD1 matching over 9 bases. The J segment lost 5 bases and the V segment lost 5 bases, leaving 7 bases of the junction unmatched. CDR3 length: 14 residues. CDR1 and CDR2 (germline): LNHDA, SQIVND (reference sequence). The CDR3 DNA reads TGTGCCAGTAGTTCAGGACAGGGGACAAACGAGCAGTACTTC. This sequence encodes CASSSGQGTNEQYF.

The gene calls are TRBV18 and TRBJ1-1; weak D call: TRBD1 (5 bases). Germline loops: CDR1 KGHSH, CDR2 LQKENI. Trimming removed 1 base from V and 1 base from J, with 7 bases in between. The CDR3 has 14 amino acids. This chain's CDR3 is CASSPQTGNTEAFF. The CDR3 DNA sequence: TGTGCCAGCTCACCACAAACAGGGAACACTGAAGCTTTCTTT.

The chain couples TRBV5-1 to TRBJ1-4, with D perhaps matching TRBD1 (5 bases). The V gene's germline CDR1 is SGHRS and CDR2 YFSETQ. V lost 4 bases and J lost 0, with 16 bases in between. CDR3 length: 17 amino acids. CDR3 sequence: CASSPDGGIATNEKLFF. The CDR3 DNA reads as TGCGCCAGCAGCCCGGATGGGGGGATAGCAACTAATGAAAAACTGTTTTTT.

This clone was seen a few times. V and J are TRBV29-1 and TRBJ1-1; the match to TRBD1 covers 9 bases. The V segment lost 6 bases and the J segment 0 bases; nucleotides outside the gene matches: 2. The CDR3 sequence is 13 residues long. Germline V gives CDR1 SQVTM, CDR2 ANQGSEA. This CDR3 is CSVQGALNTEAFF. In nucleotides, the CDR3 is TGCAGCGTACAGGGGGCCCTGAACACTGAAGCTTTCTTT.

The chain couples TRBV5-8 to TRBJ2-5; perhaps TRBD2 as D (5 bases). In germline, CDR1 is SGHTS, CDR2 YDEGEE. There are 14 residues in the CDR3. Trimming took 4 bases from V and 0 from J, leaving 10 bases between them. CDR3 loop: CASSRGLYQETQYF. CDR3 DNA: TGTGCCAGCAGCCGCGGACTGTACCAAGAGACCCAGTACTTC.

This sequence joins TRBV19 and TRBJ1-1; 11 bases agree with TRBD1. From germline, CDR1 is LNHDA and CDR2 SQIVND (reference sequence). This CDR3 is 15 amino acids long. V lost 2 bases, J lost 6 bases, and 5 bases stayed unmatched. The CDR3 spells CASSINPGQGAEAFF. The CDR3 coding sequence is TGTGCCAGTAGTATAAACCCGGGACAGGGGGCTGAAGCTTTCTTT.

The chain is built from TRBV10-1 and TRBJ2-3, with TRBD2 matching over 11 bases. The germline V gene encodes CDR1 WNHNN and CDR2 SYGVQD (reference sequence). V lost 4 bases, J lost 2 bases, and 5 bases stayed unmatched. The CDR3 spans 16 residues. The CDR3 DNA reads as TGCGCCAGCAGTGGACTAGCGGGGATATACACAGATACGCAGTATTTT. Translated, it gives CASSGLAGIYTDTQYF.

Comments on this clone: Other DNA sequences in the same sample also yield this CDR3. The chain is built from TRBV5-1 and TRBJ2-7; TRBD2 aligns across 10 bases. V shed 3 bases, J shed 3 bases, and the junction held 3 bases outside the gene matches. CDR3 length: 14 amino acids. In germline, CDR1 is SGHRS, CDR2 YFSETQ. The CDR3, as DNA: TGCGCCAGCAGCTCGGGACTAGCGATCTACGAGCAGTACTTC. As protein: CASSSGLAIYEQYF.

This clone was detected only a few times. V is TRBV5-6 and J is TRBJ2-7; D is undetermined. There are 13 residues in the CDR3. Between the trimmed V and J ends, which lost 4 bases and 0 bases, there was a span of 8 bases. Germline V gives CDR1 SGHDT, CDR2 YYEEEE. Here the CDR3 reads CASSTGVSYEQYF. CDR3 DNA sequence: TGTGCCAGCAGCACCGGTGTCTCCTACGAGCAGTACTTC.

CDR3 in amino acids: CASSESRIYNEQFF. Written as DNA, the CDR3 is TGTGCCAGCAGCGAGTCCCGAATCTACAATGAGCAGTTCTTC. The gene calls are TRBV27 and TRBJ2-1; no firm D call. Germline V lookup: CDR1 MNHEY, CDR2 SMNVEV (reference sequence). V lost 6 bases to trimming and J lost 3 bases, with 12 bases between them. The CDR3 runs to 14 residues.

Here the CDR3 DNA reads TGTGCCAGCAGCTTGGGTCGCAACAGGGCTGAGGGCTACACCTTC. Its translation is CASSLGRNRAEGYTF. The chain recombines TRBV11-1 with TRBJ1-2; D may be TRBD1 (6 bases). Germline V gives CDR1 SGHAT, CDR2 FQDESV (reference sequence). The length of the CDR3 is 15 residues. Trimming cost V 3 bases and J 8 bases, with 19 bases left between them.

This chain's CDR3 is CASSLYDRNTDTQYF. CDR3 sequence (DNA): TGTGCCAGCAGTTTATACGACAGAAACACAGATACGCAGTATTTT. The J gene is TRBJ2-3, the V gene TRBV27, with D possibly TRBD1 on 5 matching bases. This CDR3 spans 15 amino acids. V lost 1 base to trimming and J lost 2 bases, with 10 bases between them. Looked up from germline, CDR1 is MNHEY and CDR2 is SMNVEV (reference sequence).

This chain links TRBV5-1 with TRBJ2-3, with D perhaps matching TRBD1 (5 bases). The CDR3 runs 16 residues. V was cut by 0 bases and J by 0 bases, with 11 bases left in between. CDR1 is SGHRS, CDR2 YFSETQ, per germline. Here the CDR3 reads CASSLAPGQSTDTQYF. CDR3 nucleotides: TGCGCCAGCAGCTTGGCCCCAGGACAAAGCACAGATACGCAGTATTTT.

The genes are TRBV2 and TRBJ2-5, with D possibly matching TRBD1 (6 bases). The CDR3 covers 13 residues. CDR1 and CDR2 from the germline V gene are SNHLY and FYNNEI. The V end lost 1 base, the J end lost 5 bases, and 8 bases lay between the germline ends. CDR3 sequence (DNA): TGTGCCAGCAGTGAAGACAGGGTTGAGACCCAGTACTTC. Amino acid sequence: CASSEDRVETQYF. The variable domain in full, with the rest retrieved from reference TRBV2 and TRBJ2-5, is EPEVTQTPSHQVTQMGQEVILRCVPISNHLYFYWYRQILGQKVEFLVSFYNNEISEKSEIFDDQFSVERPDGSNFTLKIRSTKLEDSAMYFCASSEDRVETQYFGPGTRLLVL.

The chain combines TRBV5-6 with TRBJ1-2; 7 bases are a match to TRBD1. The V segment lost 4 bases and the J segment 6 bases; nucleotides outside the gene matches: 6. The CDR3 sequence is 13 residues long. Germline lookup yields CDR1 SGHDT and CDR2 YYEEEE. CDR3 DNA sequence: TGTGCCAGCAGCCTCGGACAGGCAGATGGCTACACCTTC. Its protein is CASSLGQADGYTF.

In its sample, this clone was seen once. Other DNA sequences in the sample encode the same CDR3. This chain connects TRBV5-1 to TRBJ2-1; TRBD2 matches 9 bases. In germline, CDR1 is SGHRS, CDR2 YFSETQ. This CDR3 has 15 amino acids. V dropped 0 bases and J dropped 4; count of bases not matched to a gene: 2. The CDR3 here is CASSLASGVYNEQFF. CDR3 nucleotide sequence: TGCGCCAGCAGCTTGGCTAGCGGGGTTTACAATGAGCAGTTCTTC.

The chain joins TRBV18 to TRBJ1-1, with D unclear. V was shortened by 5 bases and J by 2 bases, with 12 bases between the two germline ends. This CDR3 has 14 residues. Per the germline V gene, CDR1 is KGHSH and CDR2 is LQKENI. The DNA for the CDR3 is TGTGCCAGCTCAGGTCAGGCGTTCAACACTGAAGCTTTCTTT. It encodes CASSGQAFNTEAFF.

This clone has just a few counts. The sample contains more than one DNA sequence encoding this CDR3. The gene calls are TRBV5-1 and TRBJ2-1; 7 bases fit TRBD2. This CDR3 has 15 residues. Germline loops: CDR1 SGHRS, CDR2 YFSETQ. The trim removed 0 bases at V and 4 bases at J, leaving 4 bases unmatched. The CDR3 DNA follows: TGCGCCAGCAGCTTGGAGTCTAGCGGATACAATGAGCAGTTCTTC. Amino acids: CASSLESSGYNEQFF.

This rearrangement joins TRBV16 to TRBJ2-1, with TRBD1 identical over 10 bases. V was clipped by 2 bases and J by 8 bases; unmatched bases: 6. The germline V gene encodes CDR1 KGHSY and CDR2 FQNENV. This CDR3 contains 15 residues. CDR3 in DNA: TGTGCCAGCAGCCAAACCGGGACAGGGGTCTATGAGCAGTTCTTC. Encoded protein: CASSQTGTGVYEQFF. Based on the CDR3 plus reference TRBV16 and TRBJ2-1, the full variable domain is GEEVAQTPKHLVRGEGQKAKLYCAPIKGHSYVFWYQQVLKNEFKFLISFQNENVFDETGMPKERFSAKCLPNSPCSLEIQATKLEDSAVYFCASSQTGTGVYEQFFGPGTRLTVL.